This T cell receptor (beta chain) was documented in a study of lymphopenia after photon versus proton radiotherapy. Study results and limitations: Oligoclonal CD8+ Temra expansion after nadir drove photon patients' diversity drop.

About this clone itself: The antigen is unknown.

The CDR3 is 13 amino acids. Germline CDR1 is LNHDA and CDR2 is SQIVND (reference sequence). V was cut by 5 bases and J by 9 bases, with 14 bases left in between. Using immunoSEQ multiplex PCR, the repertoire was profiled, and TCRdb retains in-frame clones only, with some absent. The sample records over 35,000 clones, about four fifths being singletons. The chain links TRBV19 to TRBJ2-1, with D perhaps assigned TRBD1 or TRBD2 (5 bases each). The source was peripheral blood, collected from a patient treated with proton-based radiotherapy. The sequence was obtained from a woman aged 65 to 85 with pancreatic cancer. As DNA, the CDR3 is TGTGCCAGTAGTTCGTACGGGGCACCTGAGCAGTTCTTC. Protein product: CASSSYGAPEQFF. The variable domain in full, completed from reference TRBV19 and TRBJ2-1, reads DGGITQSPKYLFRKEGQNVTLSCEQNLNHDAMYWYRQDPGQGLRLIYYSQIVNDFQKGDIAEGYSVSREKKESFPLTVTSAQKNPTAFYLCASSSYGAPEQFFGPGTRLTVL.